What follows is one T cell receptor (beta chain) and its context. The method was immunoSEQ multiplex PCR; TCRdb's version includes in-frame clones alone and lacks a portion of them. The data contain 56,000 or so clones, about 91% of them singletons. This entry belongs to a study of blood T cell repertoires in COVID-19. Followed longitudinally, the Seattle patients had been enrolled during active infection. Germline V gene sequence: CDR1 SGDLS, CDR2 YYNGEE. The CDR3 contains 16 residues. With 4 bases removed from V and 8 bases from J, the gap between germline ends came to 24 bases. Input material: peripheral blood. This clonotype was obtained from a woman aged 55-69 years with COVID-19, enrolled during active disease. V is TRBV9 and J is TRBJ1-2; maybe TRBD1 (6 bases). The CDR3 loop is CASSPGQSSGLLGYTF. CDR3 sequence (DNA): TGTGCCAGCAGCCCCGGACAGAGCAGCGGCCTATTAGGCTACACCTTC.